Below are 3 T cell receptor beta chains sequenced from a single sample in a study of blood T cell repertoires in COVID-19. The method was immunoSEQ multiplex PCR; TCRdb's version includes in-frame clones alone and lacks a portion of them. Seen here are 500,000 to 600,000 clones, 85% to 90% observed once, and the top ten hold about 8%. The specimen sequenced was peripheral blood. The receptors originated from a woman in her fifties or sixties with COVID-19, enrolled during active disease.

The chain is built from TRBV27 and TRBJ2-7; 9 nucleotides line up with TRBD1. J was trimmed by 1 base and V by 4 bases; bases with no gene match: 14. This CDR3 has 18 amino acids. Germline-derived CDR1 and CDR2 are MNHEY and SMNVEV (reference sequence). CDR3 in DNA: TGTGCCAGCAGTTACCTCCGGACAGGGGTCCGCCCTTCCTACGAGCAGTACTTC. Amino acid sequence: CASSYLRTGVRPSYEQYF.

The genes are TRBV5-1 and TRBJ1-6; TRBD1 aligns across 8 bases. J was trimmed by 7 bases and V by 2 bases; bases with no gene match: 5. This CDR3 region has 15 residues. The germline V gene has CDR1 SGHRS and CDR2 YFSETQ. CDR3 sequence (DNA): TGCGCCAGCAGCTTTATGGACAGGGCCAATTCACCCCTCCACTTT. It encodes CASSFMDRANSPLHF.

J is TRBJ1-1 and V is TRBV7-2, with D hard to call. Germline V gene data show CDR1 as SGHTA and CDR2 as FQGNSA. Trimming cost V 0 bases and J 4 bases, with 12 bases left between them. This CDR3 has 15 amino acids. This CDR3 is CASSLARGRATEAFF. The CDR3 DNA is TGTGCCAGCAGCTTAGCGAGAGGGCGGGCCACTGAAGCTTTCTTT.